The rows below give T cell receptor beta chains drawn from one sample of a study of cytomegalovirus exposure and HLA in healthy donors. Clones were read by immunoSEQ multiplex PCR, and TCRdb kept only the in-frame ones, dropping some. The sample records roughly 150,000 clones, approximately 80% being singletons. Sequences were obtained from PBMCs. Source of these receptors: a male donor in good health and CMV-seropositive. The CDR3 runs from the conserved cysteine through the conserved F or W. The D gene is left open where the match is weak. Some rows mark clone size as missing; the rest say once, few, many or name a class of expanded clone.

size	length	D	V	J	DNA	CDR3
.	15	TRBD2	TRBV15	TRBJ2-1	TGTGCCACCAGCAGGGGAGGACTAGCGGGTCTTGAGCAGTTCTTC	CATSRGGLAGLEQFF
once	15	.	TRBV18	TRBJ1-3	TGTGCCAGCTCACCAGTGCGGACAGCTGGAAACACCATATATTTT	CASSPVRTAGNTIYF
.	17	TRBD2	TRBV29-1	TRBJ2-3	TGCAGCGTTGAAGATATCCTAGCGGAATCTAGCACAGATACGCAGTATTTT	CSVEDILAESSTDTQYF
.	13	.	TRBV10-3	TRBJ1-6	TGTGCCCTCCGCGCGGGGGATAATTCACCCCTCCACTTT	CALRAGDNSPLHF
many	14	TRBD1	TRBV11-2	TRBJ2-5	TGTGCCAGCAGCGCTGACAGGGTTAGGGAGACCCAGTACTTC	CASSADRVRETQYF
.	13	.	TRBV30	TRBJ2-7	TGTGCCTGGAAAGGGGGTTTTACCTACGAGCAGTACTTC	CAWKGGFTYEQYF
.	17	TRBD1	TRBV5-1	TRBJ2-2	TGCGCCAGCAGCTATAATGGTTTCGGACAGGGGAACGGGGAGCTGTTTTTT	CASSYNGFGQGNGELFF
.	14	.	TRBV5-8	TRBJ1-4	TGTGCCAGCAGCTCCCGGGACTTGAGTGAAAAACTGTTTTTT	CASSSRDLSEKLFF
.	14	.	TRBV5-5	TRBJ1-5	TGTGCCAGTCGGGCGGGGGCAGGTAATCAGCCCCAGCATTTT	CASRAGAGNQPQHF
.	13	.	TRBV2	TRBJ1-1	TGTGCCAGCAATCAGGAGGTGAACACTGAAGCTTTCTTT	CASNQEVNTEAFF
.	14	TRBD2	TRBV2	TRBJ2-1	TGTGCCAGCAGACAGCTAGCGGGGGGGGATGAGCAGTTCTTC	CASRQLAGGDEQFF
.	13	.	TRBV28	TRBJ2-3	TGTGCCAGCAGCTTGGCAGGCACAGATACGCAGTATTTT	CASSLAGTDTQYF
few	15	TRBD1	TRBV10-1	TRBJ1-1	TGCGCCAGCAGTGACCAACAGGGGGCGGTGGCTGAAGCTTTCTTT	CASSDQQGAVAEAFF
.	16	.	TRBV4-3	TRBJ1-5	TGCGCCAGCAGCCAAGAATCCGGGATCAGCAATCAGCCCCAGCATTTT	CASSQESGISNQPQHF
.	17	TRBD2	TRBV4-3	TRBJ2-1	TGCGCCAGCAGCCAACAAGGGACTAGCGGGACCCTCAGAGAGCAGTTCTTC	CASSQQGTSGTLREQFF
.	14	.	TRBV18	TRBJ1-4	TGTGCCAGCTCACCACGGGCTACTAATGAAAAACTGTTTTTT	CASSPRATNEKLFF
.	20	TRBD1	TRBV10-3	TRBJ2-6	TGTGCCATCAGTGAGAGACACCCGGGACAGGGTAGCACTGGGGCCAACGTCCTGACTTTC	CAISERHPGQGSTGANVLTF
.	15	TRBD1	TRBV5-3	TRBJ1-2	TGTGCCAGAAGCTGCTCTGGACAGGCGAACTATGGCTACACCTTC	CARSCSGQANYGYTF
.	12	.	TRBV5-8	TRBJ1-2	TGTGCCAGCAGCTCACAGGGAAGAGGCTACACCTTC	CASSSQGRGYTF
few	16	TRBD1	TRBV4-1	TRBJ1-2	TGCGCCAGCAGCCACCTGACAGGGGGATTTTTCTATGGCTACACCTTC	CASSHLTGGFFYGYTF
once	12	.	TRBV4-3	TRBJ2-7	TGCGCCAGCAGCCAAGATTTGGGGGGTCAGTACTTC	CASSQDLGGQYF
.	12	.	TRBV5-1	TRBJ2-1	TGCGCCAGCAGCAGACTAGTTAGTGAGCAGTTCTTC	CASSRLVSEQFF
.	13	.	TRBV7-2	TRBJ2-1	TGTGCCAGCAGCTTGTCCCGTCACAATGAGCAGTTCTTC	CASSLSRHNEQFF
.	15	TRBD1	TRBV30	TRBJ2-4	TGTGCCTGGAGCCCCGGGACAGGGGGGGTGGACAGTCAGTACTTC	CAWSPGTGGVDSQYF
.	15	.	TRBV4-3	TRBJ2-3	TGCGCCAGCAGCCCTTTTGGACGGGAGAGAGATACGCAGTATTTT	CASSPFGRERDTQYF
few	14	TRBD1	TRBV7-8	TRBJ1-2	TGTGCCAGCAGTACCCGGACAGGAAACTATGGCTACACCTTC	CASSTRTGNYGYTF
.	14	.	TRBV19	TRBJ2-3	TGTGCCAGTAGTATAGGGTTGGCTGCAGATACGCAGTATTTT	CASSIGLAADTQYF
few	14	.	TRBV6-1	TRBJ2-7	TGTGCCAGCAGTGAAGCCGATAACACCTACGAGCAGTACTTC	CASSEADNTYEQYF
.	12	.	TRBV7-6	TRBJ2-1	TGTGCCAGCAGCTCGACAGTAAATGAGCAGTTCTTC	CASSSTVNEQFF